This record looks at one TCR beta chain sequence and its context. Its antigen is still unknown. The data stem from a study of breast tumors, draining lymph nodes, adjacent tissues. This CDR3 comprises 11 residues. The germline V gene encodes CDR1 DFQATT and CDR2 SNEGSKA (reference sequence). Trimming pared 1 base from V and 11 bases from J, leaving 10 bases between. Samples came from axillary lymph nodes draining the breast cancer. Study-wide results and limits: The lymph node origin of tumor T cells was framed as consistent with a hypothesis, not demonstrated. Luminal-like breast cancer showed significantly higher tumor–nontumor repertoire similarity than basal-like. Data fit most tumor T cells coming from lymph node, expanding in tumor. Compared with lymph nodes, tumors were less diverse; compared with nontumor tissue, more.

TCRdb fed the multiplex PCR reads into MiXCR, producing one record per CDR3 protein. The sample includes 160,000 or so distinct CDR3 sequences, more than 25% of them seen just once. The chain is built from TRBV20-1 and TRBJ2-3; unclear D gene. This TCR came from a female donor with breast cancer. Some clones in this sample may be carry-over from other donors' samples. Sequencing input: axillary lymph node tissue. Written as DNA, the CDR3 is TGCAGTGCTAGAGGGGCGGCCAGGCAGTATTTT. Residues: CSARGAARQYF.